Listed below are T cell receptor beta chains from one sample, sequenced in a study of regulatory T cells in long-lasting Graves disease. TCRdb re-derived calls from the multiplex PCR reads in MiXCR, one entry per CDR3 protein. Here the sample spans 300,000 to 350,000 distinct CDR3 sequences, 15% to 20% being singletons. The specimen was peripheral blood mononuclear cells (PBMCs), collected when the disease was refractory, from a patient treated with antithyroid drugs. These receptors were obtained from a female donor with Graves disease. CDR3s include the opening cysteine and the closing phenylalanine or tryptophan. A D gene is named only where the DNA matches it firmly. Rows may omit the clone size; those that give it use once, few, many or a size class.

D,J,V,size,length,CDR3,DNA
NA,TRBJ1-2,TRBV10-3,many,14,CAISEGTPNYGYTF,TGTGCCATCAGTGAAGGGACACCTAACTATGGCTACACCTTC
NA,TRBJ2-2,TRBV7-8,NA,15,CASSLRDFGTGELFF,TGTGCCAGCAGCTTACGGGACTTCGGCACCGGGGAGCTGTTTTTT
NA,TRBJ2-7,TRBV20-1,few,12,CSAKEENYEQYF,TGCAGTGCGAAAGAGGAAAACTACGAGCAGTACTTC
NA,TRBJ1-2,TRBV11-2,many,15,CASSSSSTGNYGYTF,TGTGCCAGCAGTTCCTCGTCGACGGGCAACTATGGCTACACCTTC
TRBD1,TRBJ2-5,TRBV19,few,15,CASSIGQGVQETQYF,TGTGCCAGTAGTATAGGACAGGGGGTCCAAGAGACCCAGTACTTC
NA,TRBJ2-4,TRBV10-1,few,16,CASSDLDTLAKNIQYF,TGCGCCAGCAGTGACCTTGACACCTTAGCCAAAAACATTCAGTACTTC
NA,TRBJ1-1,TRBV12-3/TRBV12-4,many,13,CASSLVGDNEAFF,TGTGCCAGCAGTTTAGTGGGTGACAATGAAGCTTTCTTT
NA,TRBJ1-6,TRBV12-3/TRBV12-4,NA,15,CASGRQADGNSPLHF,TGTGCCAGCGGAAGACAGGCAGACGGGAATTCACCCCTCCACTTT
TRBD1,TRBJ2-7,TRBV9,few,16,CASSVSTGATSYEQYF,TGTGCCAGCAGCGTTAGTACAGGGGCGACCTCCTACGAGCAGTACTTC
TRBD1,TRBJ1-4,TRBV9,NA,15,CASSVAPTGDEKLFF,TGTGCCAGCAGCGTAGCCCCCACAGGGGACGAAAAACTGTTTTTT
NA,TRBJ2-3,TRBV29-1,NA,13,CSPPREILDTQYF,TGCAGCCCTCCCAGGGAAATTTTGGATACGCAGTATTTT
NA,TRBJ2-5,TRBV12-3/TRBV12-4,many,12,CASSLAYETQYF,TGTGCCAGCAGTTTAGCGTATGAGACCCAGTACTTC
NA,TRBJ2-3,TRBV15,NA,17,CATSRGTVGPSTDTQYF,TGTGCCACCAGCAGAGGGACAGTGGGACCTAGCACAGATACGCAGTATTTT
NA,TRBJ1-6,TRBV12-3/TRBV12-4,many,14,CASSLQGDNSPLHF,TGTGCCAGCAGTCTCCAGGGAGATAATTCACCCCTCCACTTT
NA,TRBJ1-4,TRBV6-5,NA,15,CASSWQGSRNEKLFF,TGTGCCAGCAGTTGGCAGGGATCGCGGAATGAAAAACTGTTTTTT
NA,TRBJ2-5,TRBV7-2,NA,12,CASSPAVSRPYF,TGTGCCAGCAGCCCGGCGGTGAGCAGGCCGTACTTC
TRBD2,TRBJ2-4,TRBV4-2,NA,17,CASSQARLAGGPGFPEF,TGTGCCAGCAGCCAAGCTAGACTAGCGGGAGGGCCGGGTTTTCCCGAGTTC
TRBD2,TRBJ2-7,TRBV28,many,13,CANKLAGTYEQYF,TGTGCCAACAAGCTAGCGGGTACCTACGAGCAGTACTTC
NA,TRBJ1-1,TRBV27,many,13,CASSRRAGTEAFF,TGTGCCAGCAGCCGCCGGGCGGGCACTGAAGCTTTCTTT
TRBD1,TRBJ2-1,TRBV2,once,15,CASSEKGAINDEQFF,TGTGCCAGCAGTGAAAAGGGGGCGATAAACGATGAGCAGTTCTTC
NA,TRBJ1-2,TRBV5-1,many,15,CASSKGTSALVGYTF,TGCGCCAGCAGCAAAGGGACGTCAGCCCTAGTGGGCTACACCTTC
NA,TRBJ1-1,TRBV6-1,few,14,CATRGGGASTEAFF,TGTGCCACTCGAGGGGGGGGCGCGAGCACTGAAGCTTTCTTT
TRBD2,TRBJ2-7,TRBV11-1,many,17,CASSPRLAGGPTYEQYF,TGTGCCAGCAGCCCTCGACTAGCGGGAGGCCCAACCTACGAGCAGTACTTC
TRBD1,TRBJ2-2,TRBV19,few,14,CASNDRGRTGELFF,TGTGCCTCCAATGACAGGGGACGGACCGGGGAGCTGTTTTTT
TRBD1,TRBJ1-4,TRBV5-1,many,16,CASSPGTGEGGEKLFF,TGCGCCAGCAGCCCCGGGACAGGGGAAGGAGGTGAAAAACTGTTTTTT
NA,TRBJ2-5,TRBV10-3,many,17,CAISEKGSGTAQRPQYF,TGTGCCATCAGTGAGAAAGGGTCCGGGACGGCCCAGCGCCCCCAGTACTTC
TRBD1,TRBJ1-2,TRBV2,many,14,CASSGRGRGYGYTF,TGTGCCAGCAGTGGCAGGGGGCGCGGCTATGGCTACACCTTC
NA,TRBJ1-2,TRBV12-3/TRBV12-4,many,19,CASSVLPLLHRAHLYGYTF,TGTGCCAGCAGTGTTCTCCCCCTACTCCACAGGGCCCACCTCTATGGCTACACCTTC
NA,TRBJ2-7,TRBV7-2,few,13,CASSWGLSYEQYF,TGTGCCAGCAGCTGGGGGCTTTCCTACGAGCAGTACTTC
NA,TRBJ1-5,TRBV28,many,15,CASSISWGSSQPQHF,TGTGCCAGCAGTATTAGCTGGGGCTCCAGTCAGCCCCAGCATTTT
NA,TRBJ2-7,TRBV6-2/TRBV6-3,few,13,CASSYPDPYEQYF,TGTGCCAGCAGTTACCCCGACCCCTACGAGCAGTACTTC
NA,TRBJ1-1,TRBV19,many,13,CASPQGLNTEAFF,TGTGCCAGTCCGCAGGGGCTCAACACTGAAGCTTTCTTT
NA,TRBJ2-7,TRBV4-1,few,15,CASSHGLVGNYEQYF,TGCGCCAGCAGCCACGGTTTAGTAGGCAACTACGAGCAGTACTTC
NA,TRBJ1-5,TRBV18,many,15,CASSPQGGRNQPQHF,TGTGCCAGCTCACCTCAAGGAGGGAGGAATCAGCCCCAGCATTTT
NA,TRBJ1-2,TRBV27,NA,19,CASSFRSGGWEQALLGYTF,TGTGCCAGCAGTTTTAGATCCGGGGGCTGGGAACAAGCCTTGCTTGGCTACACCTTC
NA,TRBJ2-7,TRBV11-2,few,16,CASSFALVTPSYEQYF,TGTGCCAGCAGCTTCGCACTAGTAACCCCCAGCTACGAGCAGTACTTC
NA,TRBJ1-2,TRBV10-3,many,14,CAILPGPRQYGYTF,TGTGCCATTCTACCGGGACCGAGACAATATGGCTACACCTTC
NA,TRBJ1-2,TRBV6-2/TRBV6-3,once,13,CASSYIGGDGYTF,TGTGCCAGCAGTTATATTGGGGGCGATGGCTACACCTTC
TRBD2,TRBJ2-5,TRBV2,many,14,CASKIAGGQETQYF,TGTGCCAGCAAAATAGCGGGGGGTCAAGAGACCCAGTACTTC
NA,TRBJ1-1,TRBV5-4,few,18,CASRETRKQKTRNTEAFF,TGTGCCAGCAGGGAAACGAGGAAACAGAAGACAAGAAACACTGAAGCTTTCTTT
NA,TRBJ1-5,TRBV20-1,few,15,CSARRPGQGNQPQHF,TGCAGTGCCCGAAGGCCAGGGCAGGGGAATCAGCCCCAGCATTTT
TRBD2,TRBJ2-5,TRBV12-3/TRBV12-4,many,17,CASSTGTSGSRQETQYF,TGTGCCAGCAGCACCGGGACTAGCGGGAGTCGGCAAGAGACCCAGTACTTC
NA,TRBJ1-1,TRBV2,many,14,CASSEVGRSGEAFF,TGTGCCAGCAGTGAAGTGGGACGATCGGGCGAAGCTTTCTTT
NA,TRBJ1-1,TRBV28,many,15,CASSLYGGTATEAFF,TGTGCCAGCAGTTTGTATGGGGGAACGGCCACTGAAGCTTTCTTT
NA,TRBJ1-2,TRBV9,few,13,CASSAKDNYGYTF,TGTGCCAGCAGCGCTAAGGATAACTATGGCTACACCTTC
TRBD2,TRBJ2-5,TRBV27,NA,17,CASGRGRLASSLETQYF,TGTGCCAGCGGAAGAGGAAGACTAGCGTCGAGTTTGGAGACCCAGTACTTC
TRBD1,TRBJ1-1,TRBV20-1,NA,15,CSAPSETGVNTEAFF,TGCAGTGCTCCCTCCGAGACAGGGGTGAACACTGAAGCTTTCTTT
TRBD2,TRBJ2-4,TRBV28,many,14,CASSSRTSANIQYF,TGTGCCAGCAGTTCCCGGACTAGCGCAAACATTCAATACTTC
NA,TRBJ1-2,TRBV5-1,many,14,CASSLEEGLYGYTF,TGCGCCAGCAGCTTGGAGGAGGGACTCTATGGCTACACCTTC
NA,TRBJ1-1,TRBV12-3/TRBV12-4,NA,14,CASSFGSANTEAFF,TGTGCCAGCAGTTTTGGTAGCGCCAACACTGAAGCTTTCTTT
NA,TRBJ1-5,TRBV2,many,13,CAIRDNGNQPQHF,TGTGCCATCCGGGACAATGGCAATCAGCCCCAGCATTTT
NA,TRBJ1-2,TRBV7-2,many,15,CASSLAEGTYYGYTF,TGTGCCAGCAGCTTAGCGGAGGGAACCTACTATGGCTACACCTTC
NA,TRBJ1-2,TRBV3-1,many,13,CASSQDLGDGYTF,TGTGCCAGCAGCCAAGATCTAGGGGATGGCTACACCTTC
NA,TRBJ2-1,TRBV6-2/TRBV6-3,few,15,CASSYSGYSSNEQFF,TGTGCCAGCAGTTACTCGGGGTATAGCAGCAATGAGCAGTTCTTC
NA,TRBJ1-1,TRBV5-5,NA,15,CASSPPASPGTEAFF,TGTGCCAGCAGCCCACCGGCGAGTCCAGGCACTGAAGCTTTCTTT
NA,TRBJ2-2,TRBV18,few,15,CASSPPVGDTGELFF,TGTGCCAGCTCACCACCGGTGGGGGACACCGGGGAGCTGTTTTTT
NA,TRBJ2-3,TRBV2,few,14,CASKGTPFTDTQYF,TGTGCCAGCAAGGGGACTCCCTTCACAGATACGCAGTATTTT
NA,TRBJ1-2,TRBV5-1,once,15,CASSVGRAHGYGYTF,TGTGCCAGCAGCGTGGGGAGGGCTCACGGCTATGGCTACACCTTC
TRBD1,TRBJ1-1,TRBV29-1,many,13,CSVGRQGVGEAFF,TGCAGCGTTGGGCGACAGGGGGTTGGTGAAGCTTTCTTT